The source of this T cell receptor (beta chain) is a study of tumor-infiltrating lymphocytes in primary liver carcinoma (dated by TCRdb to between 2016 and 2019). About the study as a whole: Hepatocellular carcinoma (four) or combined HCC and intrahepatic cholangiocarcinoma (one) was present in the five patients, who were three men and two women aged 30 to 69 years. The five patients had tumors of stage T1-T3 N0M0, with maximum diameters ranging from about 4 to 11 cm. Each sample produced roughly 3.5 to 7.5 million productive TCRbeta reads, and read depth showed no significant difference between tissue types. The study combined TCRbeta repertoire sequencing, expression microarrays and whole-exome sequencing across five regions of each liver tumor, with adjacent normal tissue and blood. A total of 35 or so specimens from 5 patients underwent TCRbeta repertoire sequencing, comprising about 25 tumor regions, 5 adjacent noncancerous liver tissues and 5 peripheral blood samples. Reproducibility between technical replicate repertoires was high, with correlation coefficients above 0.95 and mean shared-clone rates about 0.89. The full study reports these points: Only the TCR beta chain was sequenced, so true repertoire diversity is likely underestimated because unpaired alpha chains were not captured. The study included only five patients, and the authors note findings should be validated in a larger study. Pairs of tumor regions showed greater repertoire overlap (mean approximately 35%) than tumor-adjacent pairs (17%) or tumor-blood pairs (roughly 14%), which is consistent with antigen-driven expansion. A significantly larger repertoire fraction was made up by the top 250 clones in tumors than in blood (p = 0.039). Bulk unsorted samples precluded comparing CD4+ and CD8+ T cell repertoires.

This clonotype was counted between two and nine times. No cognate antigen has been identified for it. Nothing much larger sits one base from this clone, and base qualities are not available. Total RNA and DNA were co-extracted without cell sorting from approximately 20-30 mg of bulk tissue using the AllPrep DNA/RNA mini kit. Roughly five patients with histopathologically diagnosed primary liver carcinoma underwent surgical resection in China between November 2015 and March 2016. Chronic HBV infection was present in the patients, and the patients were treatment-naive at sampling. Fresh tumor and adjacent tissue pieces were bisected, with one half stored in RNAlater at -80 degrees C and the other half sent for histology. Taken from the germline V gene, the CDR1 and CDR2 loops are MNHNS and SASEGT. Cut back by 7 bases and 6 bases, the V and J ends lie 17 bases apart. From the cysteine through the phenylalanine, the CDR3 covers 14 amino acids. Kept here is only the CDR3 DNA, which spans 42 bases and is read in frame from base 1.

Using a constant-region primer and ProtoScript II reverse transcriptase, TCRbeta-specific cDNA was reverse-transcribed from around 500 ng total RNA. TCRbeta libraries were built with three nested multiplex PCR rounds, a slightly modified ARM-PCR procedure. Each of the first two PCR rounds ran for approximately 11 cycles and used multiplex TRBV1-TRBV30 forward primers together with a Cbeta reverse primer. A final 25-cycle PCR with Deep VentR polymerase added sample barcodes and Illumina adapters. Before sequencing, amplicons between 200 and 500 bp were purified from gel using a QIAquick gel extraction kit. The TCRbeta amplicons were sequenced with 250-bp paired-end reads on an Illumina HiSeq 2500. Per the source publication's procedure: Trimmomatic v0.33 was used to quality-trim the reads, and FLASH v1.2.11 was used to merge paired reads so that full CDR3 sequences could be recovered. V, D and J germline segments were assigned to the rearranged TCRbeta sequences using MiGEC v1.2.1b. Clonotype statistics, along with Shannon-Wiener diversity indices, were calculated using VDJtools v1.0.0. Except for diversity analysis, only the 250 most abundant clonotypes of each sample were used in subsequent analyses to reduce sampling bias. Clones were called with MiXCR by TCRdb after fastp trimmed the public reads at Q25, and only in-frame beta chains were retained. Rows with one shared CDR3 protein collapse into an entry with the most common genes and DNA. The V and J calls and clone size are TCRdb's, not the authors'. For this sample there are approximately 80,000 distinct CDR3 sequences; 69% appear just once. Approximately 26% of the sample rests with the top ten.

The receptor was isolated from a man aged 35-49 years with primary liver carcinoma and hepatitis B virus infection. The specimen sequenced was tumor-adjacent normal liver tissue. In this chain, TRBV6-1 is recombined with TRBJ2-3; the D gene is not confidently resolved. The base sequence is TGTGCCAGCATTCTTGGGCCTTTGGGGGATACGCAGTATTTT. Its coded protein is CASILGPLGDTQYF.